The T cell receptor (beta chain) described here comes from a study of regulatory T cells in long-lasting Graves disease. Study-wide results and caveats: Exclusively peripheral blood, rather than thyroid tissue, was studied.

Time point given: newly diagnosed GD, antithyroid drugs for less than 3 months. The TCR library was made from RNA extracted from PBMCs. Patient provenance is recorded as an endocrinology department in Xi'an, China. In its sample, this clonotype was seen many times. Its antigen is unidentified. Investigators prepared the TCR beta libraries by applying iRepertoire HTBI primers and Arm-PCR of CDR3 regions. TCRdb re-called the multiplex PCR reads with MiXCR, one entry per CDR3 protein. The sample lists over 450,000 distinct CDR3 sequences; 12% were seen once. Germline CDR1 is SGHTA and CDR2 is FQGTGA. This CDR3 is built from 16 residues. Trimming took 5 bases from V and 8 from J; bases not matched to a gene: 8. This sample was also put to use in a study of T cells in Graves' hyperthyroidism and ophthalmopathy. As that study records: A model of 13 V-J pairs discriminated ophthalmopathy from stable hyperthyroidism.

The sequence derives from a woman under 40 with Graves disease. This sequence joins TRBV7-3 and TRBJ2-1, with TRBD2 matching 14 bases. Sequences were derived from peripheral blood mononuclear cells (PBMCs), sampled at new diagnosis, from a patient treated with antithyroid drugs. CDR3 amino acids: CASSPRLAGGPHEQFF. In nucleotides, the CDR3 is TGTGCCAGCAGCCCCCGACTAGCGGGAGGGCCCCATGAGCAGTTCTTC.